These 10 T cell receptor beta chains were sequenced from one sample in a study of multiple sclerosis patients with progressive multifocal leukoencephalopathy. Clones were sequenced by immunoSEQ multiplex PCR, and TCRdb holds only the in-frame ones, with some missing. The profile shows 30,000 or so clones, about 87% of them singletons. Time point meaning: time of PML onset. Material: PBMCs, obtained from a patient treated with natalizumab. The receptor set was obtained from a woman aged 40 to 50 with progressive multifocal leukoencephalopathy.

This clone was counted once. This rearrangement joins TRBV7-2 to TRBJ2-2; D is perhaps TRBD2 (6 bases). Germline-derived CDR1 and CDR2 are SGHTA and FQGNSA. V dropped 2 bases and J dropped 2 bases, with 12 bases sitting between them. The CDR3 is 16 amino acids. CDR3 loop: CASSLTPGLNTGELFF. The DNA of the CDR3 is TGTGCCAGCAGCTTAACCCCGGGACTTAACACCGGGGAGCTGTTTTTT.

This clone was found once. The genes are TRBV10-2 and TRBJ2-3; TRBD2 matches 7 bases. Germline V gene data show CDR1 as WSHSY and CDR2 as SAAADI. The CDR3 spans 15 residues. V shed 3 bases and J 5 bases; nucleotides not matched to a gene: 8. DNA of the CDR3: TGCGCCAGCAGTGATTGGCGGGGGTCGATAGATACGCAGTATTTT. Amino acid sequence: CASSDWRGSIDTQYF.

The count of this clone is one. V is TRBV30 and J is TRBJ1-3; the D is unclear. CDR3 length equals 13 residues. Germline lookup yields CDR1 GTSNPN and CDR2 SVGIG (reference sequence). V dropped 5 bases and J dropped 2 bases, with 10 bases sitting between them. The CDR3 nucleotides read TGTGCCTGGGGGAGGGTGCCTGGAAACACCATATATTTT. This sequence encodes CAWGRVPGNTIYF.

The rearrangement joins TRBV5-1 to TRBJ2-7; the match to TRBD2 covers 10 bases. Germline CDR1 is SGHRS and CDR2 is YFSETQ. With 4 bases clipped from V and 2 bases from J, the junction kept 6 bases outside the gene matches. The CDR3 consists of 15 residues. CDR3 sequence (DNA): TGCGCCAGCAGCCTAAGGACTAGCGGACCCTACGAGCAGTACTTC. It yields the protein CASSLRTSGPYEQYF. The full variable domain, its missing parts supplied by reference TRBV5-1 and TRBJ2-7, is KAGVTQTPRYLIKTRGQQVTLSCSPISGHRSVSWYQQTPGQGLQFLFEYFSETQRNKGNFPGRFSGRQFSNSRSEMNVSTLELGDSALYLCASSLRTSGPYEQYFGPGTRLTVT.

This chain connects TRBV13 to TRBJ2-7; possibly TRBD1 for D (6 bases). This CDR3 is 14 amino acids long. V was shortened by 5 bases and J by 2 bases, with 13 bases between the two germline ends. Germline CDR1 PRHDT, CDR2 FYEKMQ (reference sequence). In DNA, the CDR3 is TGTGCCAGCAGCCCCCAGACAGGTACCTACGAGCAGTACTTC. Residues: CASSPQTGTYEQYF.

The rearrangement uses TRBV19 and TRBJ2-3; D is possibly TRBD2 (5 bases). Germline V gives CDR1 LNHDA, CDR2 SQIVND (reference sequence). CDR3 length equals 16 residues. V was shortened by 0 bases and J by 8 bases, with 18 bases between the two germline ends. CDR3 DNA: TGTGCCAGTAGTATAGATAGTGGTAGGGTAGGAGGTACGCAGTATTTT. This sequence encodes CASSIDSGRVGGTQYF.

This clone came up a few times. The V gene is TRBV7-9, the J gene TRBJ1-1, with 10 bases lining up with TRBD1. The V segment lost 3 bases and the J segment 14 bases; nucleotides outside the gene matches: 6. The germline V gene has CDR1 SEHNR and CDR2 FQNEAQ (reference sequence). This CDR3 is built from 12 residues. CDR3 residues: CASSFTTGGSFF. The CDR3 region has the DNA TGTGCCAGCAGCTTCACGACAGGGGGCTCATTCTTT.

The genes are TRBV5-5 and TRBJ2-2; the match to TRBD2 covers 8 bases. The CDR3 length is 16 residues. The germline V gene encodes CDR1 SGHKS and CDR2 YYEKEE (reference sequence). With 0 bases clipped from V and 4 bases from J, the junction kept 5 bases outside the gene matches. DNA for the CDR3: TGTGCCAGCAGCTTGGCGGGACTAGTAGGCACCGGGGAGCTGTTTTTT. It encodes CASSLAGLVGTGELFF.

The chain joins TRBV27 to TRBJ2-1, with TRBD1 matching 9 bases. The CDR3 spans 16 residues. Losses at the gene ends were 6 bases for V and 1 base for J; bases not matched to a gene: 7. Germline V gene lookup returns CDR1 MNHEY and CDR2 SMNVEV (reference sequence). The CDR3 nucleotides are TGTGCCAGCAGCCCGGACAGGGGTCTTTCCTACAATGAGCAGTTCTTC. Encoded protein: CASSPDRGLSYNEQFF.

This rearrangement joins TRBV25-1 to TRBJ1-4; the D is unclear. The V end was cut by 3 bases, the J end by 8 bases, with 13 bases between. There are 14 residues in the CDR3. Germline V lookup: CDR1 MGHDK, CDR2 SYGVNS. The CDR3 bases are TGTGCCAGCAGTGAGTCGGTTTACGGGGAAAAACTGTTTTTT. This encodes CASSESVYGEKLFF.